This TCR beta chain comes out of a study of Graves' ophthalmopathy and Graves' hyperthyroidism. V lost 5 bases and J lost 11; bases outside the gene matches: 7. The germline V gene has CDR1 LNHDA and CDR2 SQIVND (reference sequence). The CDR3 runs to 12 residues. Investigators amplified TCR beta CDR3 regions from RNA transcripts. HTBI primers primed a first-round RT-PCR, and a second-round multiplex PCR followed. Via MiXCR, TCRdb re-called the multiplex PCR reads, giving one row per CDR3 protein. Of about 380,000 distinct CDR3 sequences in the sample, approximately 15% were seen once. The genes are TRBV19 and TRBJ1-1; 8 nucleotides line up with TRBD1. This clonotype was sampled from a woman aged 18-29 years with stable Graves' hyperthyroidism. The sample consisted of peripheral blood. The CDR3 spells CASSLRQGPAFF. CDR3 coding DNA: TGTGCCAGTAGTCTAAGACAGGGGCCGGCTTTCTTT.